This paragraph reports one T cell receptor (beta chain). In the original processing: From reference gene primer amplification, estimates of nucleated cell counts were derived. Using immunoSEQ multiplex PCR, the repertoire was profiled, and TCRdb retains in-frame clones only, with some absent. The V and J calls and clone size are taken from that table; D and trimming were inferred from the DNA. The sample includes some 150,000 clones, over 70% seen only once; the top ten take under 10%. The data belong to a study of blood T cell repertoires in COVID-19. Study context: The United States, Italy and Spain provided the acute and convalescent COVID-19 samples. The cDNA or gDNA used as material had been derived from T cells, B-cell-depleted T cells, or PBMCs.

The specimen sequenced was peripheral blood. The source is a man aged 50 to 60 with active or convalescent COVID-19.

CDR3 nucleotide sequence: TGTGCCAGCAGCTGGACTAGCGGGAGTTCCGGGGAGCTGTTTTTT. This encodes CASSWTSGSSGELFF. J is TRBJ2-2 and V is TRBV11-3; TRBD2 aligns across 13 bases. Looked up from germline, CDR1 is SGHNT and CDR2 is YENEEA. V dropped 4 bases and J dropped 6; count of bases not matched to a gene: 2. The CDR3 is made up of 15 amino acids.